Below are 15 T cell receptor beta chains sequenced from a single sample in a study of Ad26.COV2.S vaccination and SARS-CoV-2 variants (dated by TCRdb to about 2021). The library was generated by the immunoSEQ multiplex PCR assay. TCRdb carries this immuneACCESS record with in-frame sequences only. Its versions omit some clonotypes, under half of them owing to an unresolved V gene in the studies checked, with the rest unexplained. Across this sample there are some 290,000 clones, with around four fifths seen only once. The ten largest make up around 2% of the sample. The treatment or condition label, as the study defines it: about 20 received Ad26.COV2.S at low or high dose, single or two shots; 5 received placebo; per-sample allocation not given. For vaccine and placebo recipients, the sequenced repertoires came from samples collected on day 63 after the first injection. The sequencing used peripheral blood, collected in a trial of Ad26.COV2.S vaccine versus placebo. The origin of the receptors is a person between 18 and 60 years old who received the Ad26.COV2.S COVID-19 vaccine or a placebo.

The chain carries TRBV5-1 and TRBJ2-5; 10 nucleotides align to TRBD2. The V segment lost 1 base and the J segment 1 base; nucleotides outside the gene matches: 7. Germline V lookup: CDR1 SGHRS, CDR2 YFSETQ. This CDR3 is built from 17 residues. The CDR3 protein is CASSLFRASGGQETQYF. In nucleotides, the CDR3 is TGCGCCAGCAGCTTGTTTCGGGCTAGCGGGGGCCAAGAGACCCAGTACTTC.

The V and J genes are TRBV19 and TRBJ2-1, with D possibly TRBD2 on 7 matching bases. V was trimmed by 8 bases and J by 6 bases, leaving 20 bases between them. The CDR3 contains 15 residues. The germline V gene has CDR1 LNHDA and CDR2 SQIVND (reference sequence). The CDR3 protein is CASAQGGGFSNEQFF. The CDR3 nucleotides are TGTGCCAGTGCCCAAGGCGGGGGCTTTAGCAATGAGCAGTTCTTC.

The J gene is TRBJ2-7, the V gene TRBV14; D possibly corresponds to TRBD1 (6 bases). The CDR3 loop spans 12 amino acids. Deletions cut 1 base from V and 8 bases from J, with 9 bases between. The germline CDR1 and CDR2 sequences are SGHDN and FVKESK. The CDR3 region is CASSQGTAKQYF. CDR3 sequence (DNA): TGTGCCAGCAGCCAAGGGACAGCTAAGCAGTACTTC.

J is TRBJ2-1 and V is TRBV6-5; no definite D call. The CDR3 has 14 amino acids. V was trimmed by 0 bases and J by 5 bases, leaving 8 bases between them. Germline CDR1 and CDR2: MNHEY and SVGAGI. CDR3 coding DNA: TGTGCCAGCAGTTACTCGAAGGCAGACAATGAGCAGTTCTTC. Translation gives CASSYSKADNEQFF.

This clone was detected only once. This sequence joins TRBV12-3 or TRBV12-4 and TRBJ2-1, with 9 bases matching TRBD1. The ends lost 6 bases at V and 12 bases at J; junction bases unmatched: 6. The CDR3 spans 12 residues. CDR3 sequence (DNA): TGTGCCAGCAGACTTACAGGGGGCCGGCAGTTCTTC. It codes for CASRLTGGRQFF.

The chain combines TRBV12-3 or TRBV12-4 with TRBJ1-1; 7 bases align to TRBD1. V was pared by 7 bases and J by 1 base, with 3 bases of the junction left unmatched. The CDR3 totals 13 residues. The chain's CDR3 is CASNRGWNTEAFF. CDR3 bases: TGTGCCAGCAACAGGGGCTGGAACACTGAAGCTTTCTTT.

This clone was recorded a few times. V gene TRBV5-1 combines with J gene TRBJ1-2, with D perhaps TRBD1 (5 bases). The CDR3 is made up of 12 amino acids. V was pared by 0 bases and J by 6 bases, with 6 bases between. Germline CDR1 reads SGHRS; CDR2 reads YFSETQ. CDR3 DNA sequence: TGCGCCAGCAGCTTGGTAGGGGATGGCTACACCTTC. Amino acid sequence: CASSLVGDGYTF.

The rearrangement joins TRBV7-2 to TRBJ2-7, with a possible D match to TRBD2 (6 bases). Germline CDR1 reads SGHTA; CDR2 reads FQGNSA. The CDR3 covers 17 residues. Trimming cost V 0 bases and J 2 bases, with 17 bases left between them. The CDR3 sequence is CASSLALGPGDPYEQYF. CDR3 coding DNA: TGTGCCAGCAGCTTAGCGTTGGGGCCGGGGGACCCCTACGAGCAGTACTTC. The entire variable domain, with the rest obtained from reference TRBV7-2 and TRBJ2-7, is as follows: GAGVSQSPSNKVTEKGKDVELRCDPISGHTALYWYRQSLGQGLEFLIYFQGNSAPDKSGLPSDRFSAERTGGSVSTLTIQRTQQEDSAVYLCASSLALGPGDPYEQYFGPGTRLTVT.

This sequence joins TRBV19 and TRBJ1-5; a weak D match, TRBD1 (6 bases). Germline V gives CDR1 LNHDA, CDR2 SQIVND (reference sequence). Trimming took off 10 bases at V and 4 bases at J, with 20 bases between the two ends. CDR3 length: 15 residues. CDR3 region: CATAEGGAGNQPQHF. CDR3 in DNA: TGTGCCACTGCAGAGGGGGGCGCGGGTAATCAGCCCCAGCATTTT. Filled out from reference TRBV19 and TRBJ1-5, the complete variable domain reads DGGITQSPKYLFRKEGQNVTLSCEQNLNHDAMYWYRQDPGQGLRLIYYSQIVNDFQKGDIAEGYSVSREKKESFPLTVTSAQKNPTAFYLCATAEGGAGNQPQHFGDGTRLSIL.

This rearrangement joins TRBV4-1 to TRBJ2-7; D gene unclear. This CDR3 has 15 amino acids. Germline CDR1 reads MGHRA; CDR2 reads YSYEKL. Trimming took 6 bases from V and 6 from J, leaving 21 bases between them. CDR3 sequence (DNA): TGCGCCAGCAGATCCCGGGCCACTGAAAGGCTCGAGCAGTACTTC. It translates to CASRSRATERLEQYF.

This clone was detected only once. The J gene is TRBJ2-3, the V gene TRBV5-1; possible D gene TRBD2, 5 bases. The CDR3 totals 15 residues. Germline V gives CDR1 SGHRS, CDR2 YFSETQ. Trimming took 6 bases from V and 2 from J, leaving 16 bases between them. The DNA of the CDR3 is TGCGCCAGCACCGGATCGGGATCGCTCACAGATACGCAGTATTTT. Its translation: CASTGSGSLTDTQYF.

The chain joins TRBV27 to TRBJ2-5; weak D call: TRBD2 (5 bases). V gave up 5 bases and J gave up 4 bases, with 17 bases separating them. CDR1 is MNHEY and CDR2 is SMNVEV in the germline V gene (reference sequence). The length of the CDR3 is 15 residues. The CDR3 DNA reads TGTGCCAGCAGTAGCCCAGCCCTAGGGAGAGAGACCCAGTACTTC. Its protein is CASSSPALGRETQYF.

V is TRBV30 and J is TRBJ1-4; no firm D call. CDR1 GTSNPN and CDR2 SVGIG come from the germline V gene (reference sequence). This CDR3 contains 16 residues. V was pared by 0 bases and J by 3 bases, with 14 bases between. CDR3 residues: CAWSVRLRSPNEKLFF. CDR3 nucleotides: TGTGCCTGGAGTGTACGCCTCAGGTCACCTAATGAAAAACTGTTTTTT.

This rearrangement joins TRBV11-3 to TRBJ2-7; 9 nucleotides align to TRBD1. Germline V gene lookup returns CDR1 SGHNT and CDR2 YENEEA. J was trimmed by 7 bases and V by 5 bases; bases with no gene match: 12. The CDR3 sequence is 15 residues long. Here the CDR3 reads CASSVTGTGFEEQYF. CDR3 in DNA: TGTGCCAGCAGCGTTACCGGGACAGGGTTTGAGGAGCAGTACTTC. Complete variable domain (other parts from reference TRBV11-3 and TRBJ2-7): EAGVVQSPRYKIIEKKQPVAFWCNPISGHNTLYWYLQNLGQGPELLIRYENEEAVDDSQLPKDRFSAERLKGVDSTLKIQPAELGDSAVYLCASSVTGTGFEEQYFGPGTRLTVT.

The chain is built from TRBV6-5 and TRBJ2-5, with unresolved D. This CDR3 is built from 15 residues. Trimming left V 0 bases short and J 5 bases short, with 13 bases between. Looked up from germline, CDR1 is MNHEY and CDR2 is SVGAGI. In nucleotides, the CDR3 is TGTGCCAGCAGTTACTCGACCAGCCTGAGGGAGACCCAGTACTTC. It encodes CASSYSTSLRETQYF.